This T cell receptor (beta chain) emerged from a study of beta chain features in type 1 diabetes (dated by TCRdb to the late 2010s). Study-wide context: Mean age, gender distribution, total cell number and subset yield were not different between patients and healthy donors. Across all samples, some 100,000,000 sorted cells were examined, and cell number per subset correlated strongly with RNA yield. The study compared TCRB repertoires of sorted circulating CD4+ T cell subsets between recently diagnosed type 1 diabetes patients and matched healthy donors. Whereas all 30 or so donors provided naive and central memory subsets, regulatory and stem cell-like memory subsets were isolated from just 8 patients and roughly eight healthy donors. The full study reports these points: At VDJ recombination sites, type 1 diabetes patients had fewer insertions and more deleted nucleotides, which implies abnormalities in thymic rearrangement. Only small numbers of individuals were included in the HLA sub-analyses, which left unresolved whether HLA type had any influence on TCRB rearrangement. In all four CD4+ subsets, TCRB CDR3 length was moderately but significantly shorter in type 1 diabetes patients. Because cDNA was sequenced instead of genomic DNA, highly expressing activated cells could be over-represented, though the groups showed no difference in activation or CD3 levels. Shorter templates might be favored by PCR, yet because patient and control samples were amplified and corrected together, any such skew would affect both groups equally. The naive, central memory and regulatory TCRB repertoires appeared to resemble one another more closely among patients than among healthy donors.

Each donor gave one peripheral blood draw, averaging roughly 100 mL, which was collected into heparinised tubes. Using a panel that included CD45RO, CCR7, CD25, CD127, CD95 and CD27, naive, central memory, regulatory and stem cell-like memory CD4+ T cells were sorted on a BD FACSAria II. Purity was above 95% for every sorted population. PBMCs were separated immediately by Lymphoprep density gradient centrifugation and were stained directly, without being cultured. Samples were stained and sorted in pairs, with one healthy donor and one patient per experiment, so that batch effects were minimized. The entire isolated RNA was reverse transcribed using the High Capacity cDNA Reverse Transcription Kit, and thus expressed TCRB transcripts were sequenced. Naive, central memory and regulatory T cell samples underwent deep immunoSEQ sequencing, averaging about 3.5 million total reads per sample. After sorted cells were lysed in RLT buffer, RNA was extracted with DNase-treated RNeasy Micro or Mini kits, with the choice depending on cell number. Each cell subset was processed separately to prevent cross-contamination, with patient and healthy donor samples processed together. The immunoSEQ multiplex PCR was used to amplify TCRB sequences from cDNA, yielding 87-bp fragments that span the CDR3 region. The amplicons were sequenced using the Illumina HiSeq platform. The published analysis was carried out like this. PCR bias was corrected computationally using synthetic template baselines, and reads within Hamming distance 2 were collapsed, with unmergeable singletons discarded. By aligning reads against IMGT, V, D and J genes, CDR3 length, and insertions or deletions at six rearrangement sites were assigned. Within each subset, clonotype counts were normalized to the number of sorted cells before true diversity and Gini coefficients were calculated with the tcR R package. The overlap coefficient, calculated on TCRB nucleotide sequences, was used to measure repertoire sharing. This immuneACCESS table, as held by TCRdb, lists in-frame sequences with V and J called but not all clones. Of the missing ones, under half trace to an unresolved V gene in checked studies; the others have no known cause. The DNA gave D and trimming, while V, J and clone size come from that table. Recorded for this sample are roughly 51,000 clones; around half of them occurred a single time. Roughly 2.6% of the sample is taken by the ten largest.

Worth noting for this clone: The antigen it binds to is not known. No clone much larger than this one lies a single base away; base qualities are absent.

V sheds 6 bases and J sheds 4 bases, leaving 16 bases between their ends. The germline V gene supplies CDR1 MDHEN and CDR2 SYDVKM. Including the terminal cysteine and phenylalanine, the CDR3 comprises 15 residues. Only the CDR3 DNA stays, 45 bases, in frame from base 1. Recombination connected TRBV28 to TRBJ1-5; TRBD1 is a weak D gene call, 6 bases matching. This clonotype was sampled from a middle-aged woman with type 1 diabetes. Sequencing input: Tregs from blood. Taken with the paper, the label for cell subset or site translates to: regulatory CD4+ T cells. CDR3 loop: CASRPQGSPNQPQHF. The nucleotides read TGTGCCAGCAGACCACAGGGCTCCCCTAATCAGCCCCAGCATTTT.